This T cell receptor (beta chain) was captured in a study of regulatory T cells in long-lasting Graves disease. Whole-study context: Antithyroid drug intake by newly diagnosed Graves' patients had lasted under 3 months. Points from the study as a whole: Exclusively peripheral blood, rather than thyroid tissue, was studied.

Of note for this clonotype: The antigen remains unidentified.

The time point: newly diagnosed GD, antithyroid drugs for less than 3 months. Scientists built the TCR library using RNA that was extracted from PBMCs. HTBI primers from iRepertoire and Arm-PCR of CDR3 regions yielded the TCR beta libraries. TCRdb independently ran MiXCR on the multiplex PCR reads; one entry per CDR3 protein. In the table there are roughly 400,000 distinct CDR3 sequences, 15% of which are singletons. The V gene end was trimmed by 0 bases and the J gene end by 10 bases; junction bases not matched to a gene: 7. This CDR3 contains 14 residues. In germline, CDR1 is SGDLS, CDR2 YYNGEE. The sample was also reused in another study, on T cells in Graves' hyperthyroidism and ophthalmopathy. This second study notes: Appearing also in blood were most of the thyroid clonotypes expanded above 0.001. Prediction of ophthalmopathy progression came a median roughly 6.7 months pre-onset.

The input for sequencing was peripheral blood mononuclear cells (PBMCs), taken at new diagnosis, from a patient treated with antithyroid drugs. This TCR came from a woman aged 40 to 55 with Graves disease. The chain has TRBV9 and TRBJ1-5; TRBD1 aligns across 7 bases. CDR3 sequence reads: CASSVAGGGNPQHF. The DNA of the CDR3 is TGTGCCAGCAGCGTAGCAGGGGGTGGAAACCCCCAGCATTTT.